A selection of T cell receptor beta chains follows, all from one sample in a study of blood T cell repertoires in COVID-19. Only in-frame clones appear in the TCRdb table, and some are missing; sequencing was by immunoSEQ multiplex PCR. The sample holds more than 200,000 clones; 84% are singletons and the top ten take 4.2%. Source material: peripheral blood. The receptors here all came from a man between 60 and 75 years old with acute or convalescent COVID-19. Each CDR3 is given with its conserved first and last residue. The order of the fields is clone size, D gene, V gene, J gene, CDR3 DNA, CDR3 protein. D genes are given only for firm matches. Not every row has a clone size; where given, it reads once, few, many or a size class.

.	.	TRBV6-2/TRBV6-3	TRBJ2-7	TGTGCCAGCAGTTACAACGGTTACGAGCAGTACTTC	CASSYNGYEQYF
.	TRBD1	TRBV5-1	TRBJ1-1	TGCGCCAGCAGCTTGAGGACAGGGGATCTGGGTGAAGCTTTCTTT	CASSLRTGDLGEAFF
few	.	TRBV6-5	TRBJ2-1	TGTGCCAGCAGTCCAGGGGGGAGCTCCTACAATGAGCAGTTCTTC	CASSPGGSSYNEQFF
.	TRBD2	TRBV19	TRBJ2-3	TGTGCCAGTGGCTCTAGCGGACGAACCTATTTT	CASGSSGRTYF
once	TRBD1	TRBV4-2	TRBJ2-1	TGTGCCAGCAGCCAAGACACGGCAGGGGGCTTCTACAATGAGCAGTTCTTC	CASSQDTAGGFYNEQFF
.	.	TRBV21-1	TRBJ1-2	TGTGCCAGCAGCAAAGGGAGCTACTTTAACTATGGCTACACCTTC	CASSKGSYFNYGYTF
.	.	TRBV18	TRBJ2-7	TGTGCCAGCTCACCACGACAACAACCCTACGAGCAGTACTTC	CASSPRQQPYEQYF
.	TRBD1	TRBV19	TRBJ1-5	TGTGCCAGTAGTACGAGGACAGGGATTGGCCAGCCCCAGCATTTT	CASSTRTGIGQPQHF
.	TRBD1	TRBV18	TRBJ2-3	TGTGCCAGCTCGAAAGGACAGGTGCAAGATACGCAGTATTTT	CASSKGQVQDTQYF
.	.	TRBV7-9	TRBJ2-5	TGTGCCAGCAGCCCCTCACAGGGTAGAGAGACCCAGTACTTC	CASSPSQGRETQYF
.	.	TRBV25-1	TRBJ2-3	TGTGCCAGCAGTGCCGCACTGGGCACAGATACGCAGTATTTT	CASSAALGTDTQYF
.	.	TRBV4-1	TRBJ1-4	TGCGCCAGCAGCCAAGGACACCGCGCAACTAATGAAAAACTGTTTTTT	CASSQGHRATNEKLFF